This T cell receptor (beta chain) stems from a study of blood T cell repertoires in COVID-19. The overall study: Spain, Italy and the United States supplied samples that represented acute and convalescent COVID-19. Sample material is recorded as cDNA or gDNA derived from T cells, B-cell-depleted T cells, or PBMCs.

V was pared by 1 base and J by 3 bases, with 10 bases between. The CDR3 contains 15 residues. Germline V CDR1 and CDR2: SNHLY, FYNNEI. In the original analysis: How many nucleated cells were present was estimated from reference gene primer amplification. The data were produced by immunoSEQ multiplex PCR, yet TCRdb's version contains in-frame clones alone and is incomplete. For V, J and clone size, that table is used; D and trimming come from the DNA. The table records roughly 80,000 clones, roughly 80% of them present only once. The V gene is TRBV2, the J gene TRBJ1-5; TRBD1 is a possible D gene (6 bases). Sequencing used peripheral blood. This clonotype was obtained from a woman in her fifties or sixties with acute or convalescent COVID-19. This CDR3 is CASSEGQASNQPQHF. The CDR3 nucleotides read TGTGCCAGCAGTGAAGGACAGGCGTCCAATCAGCCCCAGCATTTT.